The 5 T cell receptor beta chains below come from one sample, sequenced in a study of OX40 agonist ivuxolimab in advanced cancers. Profiled with immunoSEQ multiplex PCR; TCRdb holds only in-frame clones, not every one. The sample shows more than 85,000 clones, about 90% of them seen only once. The sequencing here drew on CD4+ or CD8+ T cells sorted from blood, taken in a trial of the OX40 agonist ivuxolimab. The receptors were gathered from an adult with an advanced solid tumor such as melanoma, head and neck, liver or kidney cancer.

Here the CDR3 DNA reads TGCGCCACTATTGGGGGGAGGAATGGCTACACCTTC. Its translation is CATIGGRNGYTF. The chain uses TRBV5-1 and TRBJ1-2, with D possibly matching TRBD1 (5 bases). With 9 bases removed from V and 6 bases from J, the gap between germline ends came to 15 bases. This CDR3 is 12 amino acids long. The V gene's germline CDR1 is SGHRS and CDR2 YFSETQ. Based on the CDR3 plus reference TRBV5-1 and TRBJ1-2, the full variable domain is KAGVTQTPRYLIKTRGQQVTLSCSPISGHRSVSWYQQTPGQGLQFLFEYFSETQRNKGNFPGRFSGRQFSNSRSEMNVSTLELGDSALYLCATIGGRNGYTFGSGTRLTVV.

The gene calls are TRBV5-1 and TRBJ2-2; D is undetermined. The CDR3 is 16 amino acids. CDR1 is SGHRS, CDR2 YFSETQ, per germline. Trimming stripped 0 bases from V and 3 bases from J, with 12 bases between. As DNA, the CDR3 is TGCGCCAGCAGCTTGGGCCCCCAGCGAGACACCGGGGAGCTGTTTTTT. Amino acid sequence: CASSLGPQRDTGELFF.

The chain links TRBV19 to TRBJ2-1; D possibly corresponds to TRBD2 (5 bases). The CDR3 is 14 amino acids. Germline values: CDR1 LNHDA, CDR2 SQIVND (reference sequence). V dropped 6 bases and J dropped 4 bases, with 13 bases sitting between them. CDR3 sequence reads: CASREVGLYNEQFF. The CDR3 DNA is TGTGCCAGTAGGGAGGTAGGGCTTTACAATGAGCAGTTCTTC.

The chain is built from TRBV9 and TRBJ2-7, with 7 bases identical to TRBD2. Germline V gives CDR1 SGDLS, CDR2 YYNGEE. V shed 0 bases, J shed 12 bases, and the junction held 12 bases outside the gene matches. The CDR3 totals 14 residues. CDR3 DNA: TGTGCCAGCAGCGTAGATCTAGCGGCCCGGGGCATGTACTTC. The encoded protein is CASSVDLAARGMYF.

This chain connects TRBV7-9 to TRBJ1-6; 8 nucleotides align to TRBD1. The CDR3 is made up of 15 amino acids. V dropped 1 base and J dropped 9; count of bases not matched to a gene: 5. The V gene's germline CDR1 is SEHNR and CDR2 FQNEAQ (reference sequence). CDR3 in amino acids: CASSLGSGGTSPLHF. In DNA, the CDR3 is TGTGCCAGCAGCTTAGGGTCAGGGGGCACTTCACCCCTCCACTTT.